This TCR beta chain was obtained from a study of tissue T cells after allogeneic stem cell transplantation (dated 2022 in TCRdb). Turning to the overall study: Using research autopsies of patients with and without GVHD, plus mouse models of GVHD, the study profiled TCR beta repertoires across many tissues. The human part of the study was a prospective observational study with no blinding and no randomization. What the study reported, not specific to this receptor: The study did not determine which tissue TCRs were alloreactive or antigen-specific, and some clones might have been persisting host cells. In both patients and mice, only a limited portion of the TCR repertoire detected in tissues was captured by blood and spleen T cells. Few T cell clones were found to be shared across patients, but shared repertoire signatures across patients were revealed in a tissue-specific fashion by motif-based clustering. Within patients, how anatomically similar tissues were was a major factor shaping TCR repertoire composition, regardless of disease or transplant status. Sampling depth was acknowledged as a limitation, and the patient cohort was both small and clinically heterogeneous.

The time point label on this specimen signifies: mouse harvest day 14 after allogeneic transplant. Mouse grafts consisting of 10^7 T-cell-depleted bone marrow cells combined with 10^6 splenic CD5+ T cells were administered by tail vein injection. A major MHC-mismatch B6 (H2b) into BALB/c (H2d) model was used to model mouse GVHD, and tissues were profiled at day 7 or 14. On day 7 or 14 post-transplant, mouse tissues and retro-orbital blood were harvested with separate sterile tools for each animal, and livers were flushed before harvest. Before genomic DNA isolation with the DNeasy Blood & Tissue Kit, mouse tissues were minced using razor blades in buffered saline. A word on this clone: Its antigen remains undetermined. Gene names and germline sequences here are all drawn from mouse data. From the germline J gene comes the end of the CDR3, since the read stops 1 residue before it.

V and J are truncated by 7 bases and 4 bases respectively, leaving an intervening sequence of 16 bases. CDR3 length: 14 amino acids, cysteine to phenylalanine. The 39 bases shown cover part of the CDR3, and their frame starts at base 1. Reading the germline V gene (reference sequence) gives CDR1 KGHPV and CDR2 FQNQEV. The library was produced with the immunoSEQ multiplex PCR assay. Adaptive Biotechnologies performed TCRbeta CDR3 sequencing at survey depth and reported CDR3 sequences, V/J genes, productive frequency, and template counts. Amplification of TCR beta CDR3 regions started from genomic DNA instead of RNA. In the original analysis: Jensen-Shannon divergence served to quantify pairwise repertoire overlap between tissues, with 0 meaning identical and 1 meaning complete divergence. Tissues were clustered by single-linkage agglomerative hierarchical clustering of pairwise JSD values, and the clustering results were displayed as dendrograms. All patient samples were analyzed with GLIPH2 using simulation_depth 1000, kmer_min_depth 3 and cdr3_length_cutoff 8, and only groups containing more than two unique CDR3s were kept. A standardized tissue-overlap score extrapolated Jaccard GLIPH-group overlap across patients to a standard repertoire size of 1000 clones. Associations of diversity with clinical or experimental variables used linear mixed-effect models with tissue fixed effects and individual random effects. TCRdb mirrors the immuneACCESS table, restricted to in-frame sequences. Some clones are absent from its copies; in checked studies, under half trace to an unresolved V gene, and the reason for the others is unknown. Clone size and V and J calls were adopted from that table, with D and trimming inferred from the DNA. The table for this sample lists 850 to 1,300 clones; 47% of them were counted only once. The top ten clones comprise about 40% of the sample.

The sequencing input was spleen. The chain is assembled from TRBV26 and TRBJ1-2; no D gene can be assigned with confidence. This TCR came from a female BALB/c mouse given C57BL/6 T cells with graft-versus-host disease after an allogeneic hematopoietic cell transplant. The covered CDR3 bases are TGTGCCAGCACTCTCGACACCGGGAGCTCCGACTACACC. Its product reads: CASTLDTGSSDYT. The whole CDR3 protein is CASTLDTGSSDYTF.